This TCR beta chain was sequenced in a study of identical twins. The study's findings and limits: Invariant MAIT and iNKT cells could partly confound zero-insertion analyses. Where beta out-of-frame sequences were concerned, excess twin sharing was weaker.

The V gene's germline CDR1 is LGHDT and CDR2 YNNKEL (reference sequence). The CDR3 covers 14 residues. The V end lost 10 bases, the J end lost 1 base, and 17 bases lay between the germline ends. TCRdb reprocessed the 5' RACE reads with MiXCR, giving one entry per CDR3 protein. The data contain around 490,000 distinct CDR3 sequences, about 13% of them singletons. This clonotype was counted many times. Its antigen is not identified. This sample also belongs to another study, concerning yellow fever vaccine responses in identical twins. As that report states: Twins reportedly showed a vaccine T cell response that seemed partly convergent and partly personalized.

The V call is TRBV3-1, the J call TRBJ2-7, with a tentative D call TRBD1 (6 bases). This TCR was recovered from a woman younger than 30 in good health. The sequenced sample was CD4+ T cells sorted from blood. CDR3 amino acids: CATSDSQVSYEQYF. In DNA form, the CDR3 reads TGTGCCACCTCGGACAGCCAGGTATCCTACGAGCAGTACTTC.